The entry below gives a single T cell receptor beta chain sequence along with its context. This sample is part of a study of cytomegalovirus exposure and HLA in healthy donors. This CDR3 has 12 residues. V lost 0 bases to trimming and J lost 6 bases, with 6 bases between them. CDR1 and CDR2 (germline): SGHRS, YFSETQ. The repertoire was sequenced with immunoSEQ multiplex PCR; TCRdb's copy has only in-frame clones and lacks some. Of some 120,000 clones listed, 89% are singletons. Sequencing was carried out using PBMCs. The clonotype originates from a woman under 30 in good health and CMV-seronegative. The chain couples TRBV5-1 to TRBJ1-2, with D uncertain. The CDR3 reads CASSLGRNGYTF. DNA for the CDR3: TGCGCCAGCAGCTTGGGGCGGAATGGCTACACCTTC. The whole variable domain, remainder taken from reference TRBV5-1 and TRBJ1-2, is KAGVTQTPRYLIKTRGQQVTLSCSPISGHRSVSWYQQTPGQGLQFLFEYFSETQRNKGNFPGRFSGRQFSNSRSEMNVSTLELGDSALYLCASSLGRNGYTFGSGTRLTVV.